These 19 T cell receptor beta chains share one sample of origin, sequenced in a study of patients and donors after allogeneic stem cell transplantation. TCRdb called the RT-PCR reads again in MiXCR, with one record for every CDR3 protein. The sample includes about 410,000 distinct CDR3 sequences, 16% of them seen just once. Sequences were obtained from blood, either unsorted or a sorted T cell fraction (not recorded which). The receptors stem from a human donor who was either an allogeneic HSCT recipient or a stem cell or donor lymphocyte infusion donor (not recorded which). It is not recorded whose cells these are; they may come from a transplant donor.

J is TRBJ1-6 and V is TRBV21-1; the D call TRBD1 from the table was never checked on the DNA. TRBV21-1 is given as a pseudogene. The CDR3 runs to 14 residues. The CDR3 DNA sequence: TGTGCCAGCACCAGGGGACAGAGAGGATCACCCCTCCACTTT. Protein sequence: CASTRGQRGSPLHF.

V is TRBV10-3 and J is TRBJ2-3; D may be TRBD2 (6 bases). The CDR3 spans 15 residues. V was shortened by 6 bases and J by 2 bases, with 15 bases between the two germline ends. In germline, CDR1 is ENHRY, CDR2 SYGVKD. The DNA for the CDR3 is TGTGCCATCAGCTCCGGGAGAGAGGTCACAGATACGCAGTATTTT. Translating gives CAISSGREVTDTQYF.

This clonotype was detected only a few times. V is TRBV20-1 and J is TRBJ2-7; weak D call: TRBD2 (6 bases). The germline gives CDR1 DFQATT, CDR2 SNEGSKA (reference sequence). V was cut by 2 bases and J by 2 bases, with 10 bases left in between. The length of the CDR3 is 13 residues. CDR3 in DNA: TGCAGTGCTAGACTAGCGACAGCCTACGAGCAGTACTTC. Protein product: CSARLATAYEQYF.

The chain uses TRBV10-3 and TRBJ1-2; 8 bases are a match to TRBD1. CDR1 is ENHRY, CDR2 SYGVKD, per germline. The CDR3 consists of 18 residues. The ends lost 3 bases at V and 0 bases at J; junction bases unmatched: 12. This CDR3 reads CAISDPTRDRRANYGYTF. The DNA for the CDR3 is TGTGCCATCAGTGACCCCACCCGGGACAGGAGAGCTAACTATGGCTACACCTTC.

This clonotype was detected only a few times. The chain combines TRBV29-1 with TRBJ2-3; tentatively, D is TRBD2 (5 bases). Germline V gives CDR1 SQVTM, CDR2 ANQGSEA. Between the trimmed V and J ends, which lost 0 bases and 5 bases, there was a span of 12 bases. CDR3 size: 14 residues. The CDR3 bases are TGCAGCGTTGAAGATCCGGGATTCCAAGATACGCAGTATTTT. Amino acid sequence: CSVEDPGFQDTQYF.

The gene calls are TRBV24-1 and TRBJ2-6, with no clear D. CDR1 KGHDR and CDR2 SFDVKD come from the germline V gene. Deletions cut 5 bases from V and 0 bases from J, with 13 bases between. The CDR3 totals 17 residues. The CDR3 sequence: CATSGYSQNSGANVLTF. The CDR3 DNA follows: TGTGCCACCAGTGGGTACTCACAGAACTCTGGGGCCAACGTCCTGACTTTC.

This clonotype was seen more than once but under ten times. The chain couples TRBV12-3 or TRBV12-4 to TRBJ2-6; the D is unclear. The CDR3 runs to 15 residues. The germline V and J ends were trimmed by 4 bases and 0 bases, with 7 bases remaining between them. In DNA form, the CDR3 reads TGTGCCAGCAGTTCCTTGCTCTCTGGGGCCAACGTCCTGACTTTC. It yields the protein CASSSLLSGANVLTF.

In this sample, this clonotype turned up many times. The chain has TRBV5-1 and TRBJ2-1; D might be TRBD2 (5 bases). The CDR3 consists of 14 residues. The V end was cut by 2 bases, the J end by 4 bases, with 10 bases between. In germline, CDR1 is SGHRS, CDR2 YFSETQ. The CDR3 protein is CASSLAAAYNEQFF. The DNA of the CDR3 is TGCGCCAGCAGCTTAGCGGCAGCATACAATGAGCAGTTCTTC.

This clonotype has only a few counts. CDR3 nucleotide sequence: TGTGCCAGCAGTTACGGAACTACGAACACCGGGGAGCTGTTTTTT. This sequence encodes CASSYGTTNTGELFF. The V call is TRBV6-2 or TRBV6-3, the J call TRBJ2-2; the D is unclear. The CDR3 loop spans 15 amino acids. The V end lost 2 bases, the J end lost 0 bases, and 7 bases lay between the germline ends. Germline V gene data show CDR1 as MNHEY and CDR2 as SVGEGT.

This clonotype was detected a few times. The CDR3 DNA follows: TGTGCCACCAGCAGGGAACCGGGACTAGGTAGATCCTACGAGCAGTACTTC. Protein product: CATSREPGLGRSYEQYF. V usage is TRBV15 and J usage is TRBJ2-7; 8 positions match TRBD2. Trimming took 3 bases from V and 1 from J; bases not matched to a gene: 11. CDR1 LNHNV and CDR2 YYDKDF come from the germline V gene (reference sequence). The CDR3 has 17 amino acids. The variable domain in full, completed from reference TRBV15 and TRBJ2-7, reads DAMVIQNPRYQVTQFGKPVTLSCSQTLNHNVMYWYQQKSSQAPKLLFHYYDKDFNNEADTPDNFQSRRPNTSFCFLDIRSPGLGDTAMYLCATSREPGLGRSYEQYFGPGTRLTVT.

This clonotype came up many times. This chain uses TRBV12-3 or TRBV12-4 with TRBJ2-1, with 9 positions matching TRBD2. V lost 7 bases to trimming and J lost 9 bases; unmatched junction nucleotides: 10. The CDR3 totals 14 residues. The CDR3 DNA sequence: TGTGCCAGCATTCGGGGACTAGCCATCGGTGAGCAGTTCTTC. As protein: CASIRGLAIGEQFF.

This clonotype has just a few counts. The CDR3 reads CASSLGLAGGPANEQFF. For the CDR3, the DNA is TGTGCCAGCAGTTTAGGACTAGCGGGGGGGCCGGCGAATGAGCAGTTCTTC. This chain joins TRBV27 and TRBJ2-1; 15 bases fit TRBD2. The V gene end was trimmed by 2 bases and the J gene end by 7 bases; junction bases not matched to a gene: 6. Germline V CDR1 and CDR2: MNHEY, SMNVEV (reference sequence). This CDR3 contains 17 residues.

This clonotype has only one observation. The CDR3 bases are TGTGCCAGCAGCAAAGCGCTTGGGACAGGTGGAGATGGAGGCACAGATACGCAGTATTTT. Its protein product is CASSKALGTGGDGGTDTQYF. The rearrangement links TRBV21-1 to TRBJ2-3; TRBD1 reflects the table's D call only, with no check against the DNA. TRBV21-1 is a documented pseudogene. The CDR3 extends over 20 amino acids.

This sequence joins TRBV20-1 and TRBJ2-7, with D possibly TRBD1 on 6 matching bases. V dropped 3 bases and J dropped 7 bases, with 28 bases sitting between them. CDR1 DFQATT and CDR2 SNEGSKA come from the germline V gene (reference sequence). The CDR3 consists of 17 residues. The CDR3, as DNA: TGCAGTGCTAGGGACCTAGATACCCAGCGGATTAGGGGGGAGCAGTACTTC. Residues: CSARDLDTQRIRGEQYF.

This clonotype was seen ten or more times. V and J are TRBV5-1 and TRBJ1-1; 8 bases match TRBD1. CDR1 is SGHRS and CDR2 is YFSETQ in the germline V gene. This CDR3 comprises 16 residues. Trimming removed 4 bases from V and 1 base from J; junction bases left unmatched: 9. The CDR3 is CASSINPGGKNTEAFF. DNA of the CDR3: TGCGCCAGCAGCATCAACCCAGGGGGCAAGAACACTGAAGCTTTCTTT.

This clonotype has more than one count but fewer than ten. This chain uses TRBV4-1 with TRBJ2-1; D not resolved. V was shortened by 0 bases and J by 7 bases, with 7 bases between the two germline ends. CDR3 length equals 13 residues. Germline V gene lookup returns CDR1 MGHRA and CDR2 YSYEKL. The CDR3 loop reads CASSQDGLNEQFF. The CDR3 DNA reads as TGCGCCAGCAGCCAAGATGGGCTGAATGAGCAGTTCTTC.

This clonotype was counted at least ten times. The rearrangement joins TRBV20-1 to TRBJ2-7; possible D gene TRBD2, 5 bases. The V gene lost 6 bases and the J gene lost 7 bases, with 22 bases spanning the gap. CDR1 DFQATT and CDR2 SNEGSKA come from the germline V gene (reference sequence). The CDR3 spans 14 residues. The CDR3 loop is CSARPDSRGVEQYF. The CDR3, as DNA: TGCAGTGCACGTCCGGACTCTCGGGGAGTGGAGCAGTACTTC.

The sample holds a few counts of this clonotype. The rearrangement links TRBV11-3 to TRBJ2-1, with TRBD1 matching 9 bases. The CDR3 totals 16 residues. J gave up 8 bases and V 5 bases, and 13 bases lay outside the gene matches. Germline CDR1 SGHNT, CDR2 YENEEA. The CDR3 is CASSPFLGQGSHEQFF. The CDR3 coding sequence is TGTGCCAGCAGCCCCTTTCTGGGACAGGGATCCCATGAGCAGTTCTTC.

This clonotype was observed at least ten times. V is TRBV10-3 and J is TRBJ1-5; D not certain. Germline V gives CDR1 ENHRY, CDR2 SYGVKD. This CDR3 is built from 16 residues. The V and J ends lost 2 bases and 2 bases respectively, with 13 bases between them. CDR3 sequence: CAISELGGRGNQPQHF. CDR3 bases: TGTGCCATCAGTGAGCTGGGAGGGAGAGGCAATCAGCCCCAGCATTTT.